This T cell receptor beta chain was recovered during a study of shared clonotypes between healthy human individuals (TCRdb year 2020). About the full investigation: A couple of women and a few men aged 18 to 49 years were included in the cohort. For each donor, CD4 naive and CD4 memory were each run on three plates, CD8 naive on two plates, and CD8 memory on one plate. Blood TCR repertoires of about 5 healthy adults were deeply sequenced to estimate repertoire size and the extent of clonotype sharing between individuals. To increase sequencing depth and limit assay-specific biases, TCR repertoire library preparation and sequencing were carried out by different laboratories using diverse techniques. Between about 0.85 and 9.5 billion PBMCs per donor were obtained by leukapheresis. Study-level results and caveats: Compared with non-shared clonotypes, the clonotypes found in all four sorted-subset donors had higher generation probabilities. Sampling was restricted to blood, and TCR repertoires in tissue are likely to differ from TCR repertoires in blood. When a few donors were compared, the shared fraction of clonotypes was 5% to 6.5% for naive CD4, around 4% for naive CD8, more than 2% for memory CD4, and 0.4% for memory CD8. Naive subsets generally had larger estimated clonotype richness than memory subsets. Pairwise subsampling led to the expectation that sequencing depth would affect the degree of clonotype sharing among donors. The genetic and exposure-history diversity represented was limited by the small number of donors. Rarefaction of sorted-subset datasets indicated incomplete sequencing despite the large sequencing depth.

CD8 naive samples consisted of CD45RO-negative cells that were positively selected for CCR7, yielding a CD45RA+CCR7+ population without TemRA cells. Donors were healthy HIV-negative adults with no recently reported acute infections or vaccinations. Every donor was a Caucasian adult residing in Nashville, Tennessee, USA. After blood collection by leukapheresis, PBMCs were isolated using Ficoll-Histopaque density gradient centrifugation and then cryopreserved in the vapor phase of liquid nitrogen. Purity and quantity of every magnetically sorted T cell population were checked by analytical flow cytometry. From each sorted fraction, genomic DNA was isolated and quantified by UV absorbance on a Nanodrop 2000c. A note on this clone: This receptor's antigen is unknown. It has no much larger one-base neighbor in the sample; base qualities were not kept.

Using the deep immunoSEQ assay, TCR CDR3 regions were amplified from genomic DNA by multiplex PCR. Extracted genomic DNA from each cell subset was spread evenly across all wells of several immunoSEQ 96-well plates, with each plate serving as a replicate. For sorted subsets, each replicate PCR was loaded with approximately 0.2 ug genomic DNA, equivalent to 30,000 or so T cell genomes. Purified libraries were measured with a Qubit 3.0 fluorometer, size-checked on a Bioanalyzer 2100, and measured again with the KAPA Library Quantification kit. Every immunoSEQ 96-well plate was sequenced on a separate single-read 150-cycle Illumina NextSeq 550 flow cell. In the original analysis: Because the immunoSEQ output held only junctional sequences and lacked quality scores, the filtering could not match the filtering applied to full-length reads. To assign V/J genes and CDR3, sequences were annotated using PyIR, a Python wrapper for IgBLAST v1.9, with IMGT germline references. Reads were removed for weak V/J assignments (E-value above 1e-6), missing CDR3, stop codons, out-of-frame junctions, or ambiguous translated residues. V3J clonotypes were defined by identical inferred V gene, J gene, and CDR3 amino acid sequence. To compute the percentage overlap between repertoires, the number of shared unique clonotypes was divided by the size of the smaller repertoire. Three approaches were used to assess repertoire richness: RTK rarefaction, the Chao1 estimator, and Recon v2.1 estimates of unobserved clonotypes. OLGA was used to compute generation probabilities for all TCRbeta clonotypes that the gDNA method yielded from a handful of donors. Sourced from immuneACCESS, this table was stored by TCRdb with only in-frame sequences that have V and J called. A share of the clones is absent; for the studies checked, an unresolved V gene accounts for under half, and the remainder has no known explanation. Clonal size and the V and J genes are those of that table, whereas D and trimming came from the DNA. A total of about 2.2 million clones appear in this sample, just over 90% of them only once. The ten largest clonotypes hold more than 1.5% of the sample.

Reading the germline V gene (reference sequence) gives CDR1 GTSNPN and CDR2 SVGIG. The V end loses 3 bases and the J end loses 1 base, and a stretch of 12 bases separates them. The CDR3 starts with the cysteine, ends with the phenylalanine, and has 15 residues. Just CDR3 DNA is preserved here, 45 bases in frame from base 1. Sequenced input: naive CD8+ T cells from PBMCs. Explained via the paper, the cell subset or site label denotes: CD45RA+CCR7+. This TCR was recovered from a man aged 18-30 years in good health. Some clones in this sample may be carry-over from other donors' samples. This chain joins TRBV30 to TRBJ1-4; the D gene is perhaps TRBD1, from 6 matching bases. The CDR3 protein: CAWRDLRGTNEKLFF. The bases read TGTGCCTGGAGGGACCTCAGGGGAACTAATGAAAAACTGTTTTTT.